This passage covers 25 T cell receptor beta chains from one sample sequenced in a study of blood T cell repertoires in COVID-19. Sequencing used immunoSEQ multiplex PCR; TCRdb keeps in-frame clones, though not all of them. This sample carries about 330,000 clones, around 83% of them seen once, and the ten largest clones take roughly 1.3%. What was sequenced was peripheral blood. Receptor source: a woman aged 50 to 65 with acute or convalescent COVID-19.

This clone was seen only a few times. This chain connects TRBV15 to TRBJ1-5; D is unresolved. CDR3 length: 13 residues. Germline CDR1 reads LNHNV; CDR2 reads YYDKDF (reference sequence). Between the trimmed V and J ends, which lost 5 bases and 4 bases, there was a span of 9 bases. The CDR3 region is CATSEAGNQPQHF. Here the CDR3 DNA reads TGTGCCACCAGCGAGGCCGGTAATCAGCCCCAGCATTTT.

The chain recombines TRBV4-1 with TRBJ1-1; D is unclear. The CDR3 runs to 14 residues. V lost 0 bases and J lost 4, with 9 bases in between. Per the germline V gene, CDR1 is MGHRA and CDR2 is YSYEKL. CDR3 in amino acids: CASSQESASTEAFF. CDR3 in DNA: TGCGCCAGCAGCCAAGAATCCGCGAGCACTGAAGCTTTCTTT.

The chain carries TRBV9 and TRBJ2-1; 10 nucleotides line up with TRBD2. Unmatched junction bases numbered 3, after V lost 3 bases and J lost 3 bases. The germline gives CDR1 SGDLS, CDR2 YYNGEE. This CDR3 region has 15 residues. The CDR3 DNA reads TGTGCCAGCAGCGGAACTAGCGGGGTCTACAATGAGCAGTTCTTC. Translating it yields CASSGTSGVYNEQFF.

V and J are TRBV7-2 and TRBJ1-1; tentative D call: TRBD1 (5 bases). The CDR3 extends over 13 amino acids. The V and J ends lost 1 base and 10 bases respectively, with 13 bases between them. The germline V gene has CDR1 SGHTA and CDR2 FQGNSA. This CDR3 is CASSLDRTQRAFF. In DNA form, the CDR3 reads TGTGCCAGCAGCTTAGACAGGACCCAACGAGCTTTCTTT.

The chain has TRBV6-5 and TRBJ2-5; 7 positions match TRBD2. The CDR3 sequence is 15 residues long. CDR1 and CDR2 (germline): MNHEY, SVGAGI. With V trimmed by 6 bases and J by 2 bases, 9 bases remained unmatched. The CDR3 is CASRGLGTLQETQYF. CDR3 nucleotides: TGTGCCAGCAGAGGACTAGGGACTCTTCAAGAGACCCAGTACTTC.

CDR3 region: CAWSSSPTKQTQYF. CDR3 bases: TGTGCCTGGAGTAGTTCCCCTACCAAGCAGACCCAGTACTTC. The genes are TRBV30 and TRBJ2-5; D gene ambiguous. V gave up 2 bases and J gave up 6 bases, with 16 bases separating them. There are 14 residues in the CDR3. Per the germline V gene, CDR1 is GTSNPN and CDR2 is SVGIG (reference sequence).

In its sample, this clone was seen a few times. V is TRBV15 and J is TRBJ1-1; D gene uncertain. The CDR3 has 12 residues. The germline V gene encodes CDR1 LNHNV and CDR2 YYDKDF (reference sequence). V lost 0 bases to trimming and J lost 10 bases, with 9 bases between them. CDR3 in DNA: TGTGCCACCAGCAGAGATTACGGGGTAGCTTTCTTT. Amino acid sequence: CATSRDYGVAFF.

DNA of the CDR3: TGTGCCAGCAGTGAAGGCACTACTTACCTCACAGATACGCAGTATTTT. It specifies CASSEGTTYLTDTQYF. The chain couples TRBV2 to TRBJ2-3; D gene ambiguous. Germline V gene lookup returns CDR1 SNHLY and CDR2 FYNNEI. Trimming shortened V by 1 base and J by 2 bases, and 13 bases separated the two germline ends. This CDR3 contains 16 residues.

The CDR3 is CASSLVGGGEQYF. CDR3 nucleotides: TGTGCCAGCAGTTTAGTGGGCGGAGGCGAGCAGTACTTC. This chain uses TRBV12-3 or TRBV12-4 with TRBJ2-7; D perhaps matches TRBD2 (5 bases). V lost 1 base to trimming and J lost 6 bases, with 10 bases between them. CDR3 length: 13 residues.

This chain connects TRBV6-2 or TRBV6-3 to TRBJ2-5; 7 bases match TRBD1. CDR3 length: 14 amino acids. The germline gives CDR1 MNHEY, CDR2 SVGEGT. V lost 4 bases to trimming and J lost 5 bases; unmatched junction nucleotides: 7. DNA for the CDR3: TGTGCCAGCAGTTCTACAGGGGCAGGGGAGACCCAGTACTTC. Encoded protein: CASSSTGAGETQYF.

The chain employs TRBV19 and TRBJ1-1; 7 nucleotides agree with TRBD1. Per the germline V gene, CDR1 is LNHDA and CDR2 is SQIVND (reference sequence). The V gene end was trimmed by 8 bases and the J gene end by 3 bases; junction bases not matched to a gene: 3. The CDR3 has 12 residues. The chain's CDR3 is CASYRGDTEAFF. DNA of the CDR3: TGTGCCAGTTACAGGGGAGACACTGAAGCTTTCTTT. Looking up the rest from reference TRBV19 and TRBJ1-1 gives the full variable domain: DGGITQSPKYLFRKEGQNVTLSCEQNLNHDAMYWYRQDPGQGLRLIYYSQIVNDFQKGDIAEGYSVSREKKESFPLTVTSAQKNPTAFYLCASYRGDTEAFFGQGTRLTVV.

The genes are TRBV10-2 and TRBJ2-5, with D unclear. Trimming pared 2 bases from V and 5 bases from J, leaving 18 bases between. Germline V gene data show CDR1 as WSHSY and CDR2 as SAAADI. The CDR3 contains 16 residues. DNA of the CDR3: TGCGCCAGCAGTGAGCGAAAGATGAGTCGCCCGGAGACCCAGTACTTC. This codes for CASSERKMSRPETQYF.

The chain uses TRBV2 and TRBJ1-1; 8 bases fit TRBD1. Germline V CDR1 and CDR2: SNHLY, FYNNEI. CDR3 size: 13 residues. Trimming took 7 bases from V and 4 from J; bases not matched to a gene: 5. CDR3 sequence: CASMDRVGTEAFF. DNA for the CDR3: TGTGCCAGCATGGACAGGGTGGGCACTGAAGCTTTCTTT.

The rearrangement links TRBV29-1 to TRBJ1-2, with TRBD1 matching over 9 bases. The junction had 7 bases not matched to a gene; V was cut back by 8 bases and J by 3 bases. Germline values: CDR1 SQVTM, CDR2 ANQGSEA. The CDR3 has 13 residues. This CDR3 reads CSTRDRADYGYTF. The CDR3 DNA reads TGCAGCACCCGGGACAGGGCGGACTATGGCTACACCTTC.

The rearrangement links TRBV7-2 to TRBJ1-5; 7 nucleotides align to TRBD1. Per germline, CDR1 SGHTA and CDR2 FQGNSA. The trim removed 1 base at V and 5 bases at J, leaving 2 bases unmatched. This CDR3 comprises 14 residues. The CDR3 coding sequence is TGTGCCAGCAGCTTAGGGGGACAGTATCAGCCCCAGCATTTT. Protein: CASSLGGQYQPQHF.

This clone was seen only a few times. The rearrangement uses TRBV11-2 and TRBJ1-1; 7 nucleotides agree with TRBD1. CDR3 length: 11 residues. The germline CDR1 and CDR2 sequences are SGHAT and FQNNGV. The trim removed 2 bases at V and 12 bases at J, leaving 3 bases unmatched. CDR3 residues: CASSLTGVSFF. CDR3 in DNA: TGTGCCAGCAGCTTAACAGGGGTATCTTTCTTT.

The chain has TRBV5-5 and TRBJ1-5; TRBD1 might be the D (6 bases). V lost 0 bases and J lost 6, with 16 bases in between. The V gene's germline CDR1 is SGHKS and CDR2 YYEKEE (reference sequence). The CDR3 contains 16 residues. CDR3 coding DNA: TGTGCCAGCAGCTTGGGTGGGGGGGGCGGGTTTCAGCCCCAGCATTTT. Its translation: CASSLGGGGGFQPQHF.

This chain connects TRBV7-2 to TRBJ1-1; D is ambiguous. This CDR3 has 15 amino acids. The germline gives CDR1 SGHTA, CDR2 FQGNSA. V dropped 1 base and J dropped 4 bases, with 13 bases sitting between them. The CDR3 reads CASSLVAALPTEAFF. The CDR3 DNA reads TGTGCCAGCAGCTTAGTGGCGGCTCTGCCCACTGAAGCTTTCTTT.

The CDR3 bases are TGCAGTGCTACTGTCGAGACCCAGTACTTC. It translates to CSATVETQYF. The chain has TRBV20-1 and TRBJ2-5; D unclear. V was shortened by 4 bases and J by 5 bases, with 5 bases between the two germline ends. The germline V gene has CDR1 DFQATT and CDR2 SNEGSKA (reference sequence). The CDR3 contains 10 residues.

The chain links TRBV19 to TRBJ2-1; no reliable D call. CDR1 is LNHDA and CDR2 is SQIVND in the germline V gene (reference sequence). This CDR3 spans 17 amino acids. Trimming pared 6 bases from V and 0 bases from J, leaving 18 bases between. The CDR3 loop is CASSLSATHSSYNEQFF. In DNA form, the CDR3 reads TGTGCCAGTAGCCTCTCCGCGACTCATAGCTCCTACAATGAGCAGTTCTTC.

This clone is a singleton in its sample. The chain employs TRBV4-2 and TRBJ1-1, with TRBD1 as a possible D gene (6 bases). V was pared by 3 bases and J by 3 bases, with 17 bases between. CDR3 length: 16 amino acids. Germline values: CDR1 LGHNA, CDR2 YNFKEQ. The CDR3 sequence: CASSQDLGGSDTEAFF. The CDR3 nucleotides are TGTGCCAGCAGCCAGGATTTAGGGGGATCGGACACTGAAGCTTTCTTT.

The chain joins TRBV7-9 to TRBJ1-2; the D is unclear. This CDR3 is built from 16 residues. Germline CDR1 reads SEHNR; CDR2 reads FQNEAQ (reference sequence). Trimming removed 3 bases from V and 0 bases from J, with 14 bases in between. CDR3 sequence: CASSLVRSAANYGYTF. The CDR3 bases are TGTGCCAGCAGCTTGGTCAGGTCCGCAGCTAACTATGGCTACACCTTC.

J is TRBJ1-6 and V is TRBV30, with TRBD1 as a possible D gene (6 bases). The CDR3 totals 14 residues. Trimming left V 2 bases short and J 4 bases short, with 9 bases between. Germline V CDR1 and CDR2: GTSNPN, SVGIG (reference sequence). This CDR3 reads CAWSFDRYNSPLHF. CDR3 nucleotides: TGTGCCTGGAGTTTCGACAGGTATAATTCACCCCTCCACTTT.

The chain carries TRBV24-1 and TRBJ1-2; D is uncertain. The V gene lost 2 bases and the J gene lost 7 bases, with 10 bases spanning the gap. The CDR3 length is 13 residues. From germline, CDR1 is KGHDR and CDR2 SFDVKD. The CDR3: CATSDWSRSGYTF. In DNA, the CDR3 is TGTGCCACCAGTGATTGGAGCCGCTCTGGCTACACCTTC.

V and J are TRBV18 and TRBJ1-1; TRBD1 might be the D (5 bases). The CDR3 extends over 13 amino acids. V lost 0 bases and J lost 7, with 9 bases in between. The germline CDR1 and CDR2 sequences are KGHSH and LQKENI. The CDR3 bases are TGTGCCAGCTCACCACCGGGAAGGGGTGAAGCTTTCTTT. It codes for CASSPPGRGEAFF.